Listed here is a single T cell receptor (beta chain). The source of the sample is a study of cytomegalovirus exposure and HLA in healthy donors. V lost 6 bases, J lost 5 bases, and 13 bases lay in between. Germline V gene lookup returns CDR1 KGHSH and CDR2 LQKENI. The CDR3 totals 14 residues. The PCR employed 60 Vbeta primers together with 13 Jbeta primers. Some clones are missing from TCRdb's copy, which holds only in-frame ones; the method was immunoSEQ multiplex PCR. The table records over 150,000 clones, approximately 72% of them present only once. The chain carries TRBV18 and TRBJ1-4, with D uncertain. This TCR was recovered from a man aged 18 to 29 in good health and CMV-seronegative. Sequencing was done on a sample of PBMCs. Here the CDR3 reads CASSLRGGNEKLFF. DNA for the CDR3: TGTGCCAGCTCCCTCAGAGGTGGGAATGAAAAACTGTTTTTT.